This T cell receptor (beta chain) emerged from a study of T cells in localized non-small cell lung cancer. General study points: As only one tumor region underwent sequencing, heterogeneity remains possible. Median around 56 top-100 tumor clones were shared with paired adjacent lung. Longer overall survival was linked to higher blood T cell density. Highest T cell clonality was seen in uninvolved adjacent lung, surpassing that measured in tumor.

Some clones are missing from TCRdb's copy, which holds only in-frame ones; the method was immunoSEQ multiplex PCR. The sample lists some 140,000 clones, more than 80% occurring once. The CDR3 runs to 14 residues. V lost 4 bases and J lost 2, with 9 bases in between. Germline V gives CDR1 SGHRS, CDR2 YFSETQ. Points on this clone: The antigen remains unidentified.

The chain couples TRBV5-1 to TRBJ1-4; D may be TRBD1 (5 bases). Specimen: peripheral blood, collected before any cancer treatment. The clonotype comes from a female donor older than 55 with stage I lung adenocarcinoma. CDR3 amino acids: CASSRGETNEKLFF. Written as DNA, the CDR3 is TGCGCCAGCAGCCGGGGGGAGACTAATGAAAAACTGTTTTTT.